The 15 T cell receptor beta chains reported below all come from one sample, sequenced in a study of breast tumors, draining lymph nodes, adjacent tissues. TCRdb re-derived calls from the multiplex PCR reads in MiXCR, one entry per CDR3 protein. The top ten hold around 3.5% of the sample, which has 150,000 to 200,000 distinct CDR3 sequences, around a third seen once. Axillary draining lymph nodes of breast cancer patients supplied the node samples. The sequenced material came from axillary lymph node tissue. The receptors here all came from a female donor with breast cancer. Some clones in this sample may be carry-over from other donors' samples.

Worth noting for this clonotype: Compared with germline, one end of the junction differs, possibly owing to a read error. This chain links TRBV6-1 with TRBJ1-2, with 10 bases that match TRBD1. In germline, CDR1 is MNHNS, CDR2 SASEGT. There are 17 residues in the CDR3. CDR3 sequence reads: CASRPGTGDKLGYGYAF. CDR3 nucleotide sequence: TGTGCCAGCAGGCCCGGGACAGGGGACAAACTCGGCTATGGCTACGCCTTC.

The chain carries TRBV18 and TRBJ2-5, with D unclear. There are 14 residues in the CDR3. The germline V gene encodes CDR1 KGHSH and CDR2 LQKENI. The V end was cut by 3 bases, the J end by 2 bases, with 10 bases between. The CDR3 region has the DNA TGTGCCAGCTCACCCATCAGCAGTCAAGAGACCCAGTACTTC. Protein product: CASSPISSQETQYF.

This clonotype was counted many times. The chain recombines TRBV19 with TRBJ1-5; 8 bases line up with TRBD1. This CDR3 is built from 15 residues. Germline CDR1 and CDR2: LNHDA and SQIVND (reference sequence). Losses at the gene ends were 7 bases for V and 5 bases for J; bases not matched to a gene: 10. CDR3 sequence reads: CASTDGQGPHQPQHF. In nucleotides, the CDR3 is TGTGCCAGTACCGACGGACAGGGCCCTCATCAGCCCCAGCATTTT.

Worth noting for this clonotype: The CDR3 end shows no conserved phenylalanine or tryptophan, and so a read error is likely. The V call is TRBV7-6, the J call TRBJ2-7, with 7 nucleotides matching TRBD1. The trim removed 5 bases at V and 6 bases at J, leaving 10 bases unmatched. The CDR3 runs 14 residues. Germline V gives CDR1 SGHVS, CDR2 FNYEAQ. CDR3 coding DNA: TGTGCCAGCAGCCCGGGACAGAGCCTATGCGAGCAGTACCTC. Encoded protein: CASSPGQSLCEQYL.

This clonotype was seen more than once but under ten times. This clone may be a read error of a much larger clone one base away. The chain uses TRBV4-2 and TRBJ1-2, with unresolved D. The CDR3 extends over 15 amino acids. Trimming shortened V by 0 bases and J by 8 bases, and 16 bases separated the two germline ends. From germline, CDR1 is LGHNA and CDR2 YNFKEQ. CDR3 nucleotide sequence: TGTGCCAGCAGCCAAGATCGCGCCTCCGCGAGGGGCTACACCTTC. Translation: CASSQDRASARGYTF.

This clonotype showed up many times. V usage is TRBV6-2 or TRBV6-3 and J usage is TRBJ1-5; TRBD1 might be the D (5 bases). The CDR3 runs to 11 residues. From germline, CDR1 is MNHEY and CDR2 SVGEGT. The germline V and J ends were trimmed by 11 bases and 4 bases, with 9 bases remaining between them. CDR3 in amino acids: CAVGVNQPQHF. CDR3 sequence (DNA): TGTGCCGTGGGGGTAAATCAGCCCCAGCATTTT.

This clonotype was seen repeatedly, ten times or more. The chain links TRBV25-1 to TRBJ1-1, with D perhaps TRBD1 (6 bases). CDR3 length: 16 amino acids. The V end lost 1 base, the J end lost 6 bases, and 18 bases lay between the germline ends. Germline V gives CDR1 MGHDK, CDR2 SYGVNS. CDR3 bases: TGTGCCAGCAGTGAATCAATCTTGGCTGGGGGCGCTGAAGCTTTCTTT. It specifies CASSESILAGGAEAFF. Looking up the rest from reference TRBV25-1 and TRBJ1-1 gives the full variable domain: EADIYQTPRYLVIGTGKKITLECSQTMGHDKMYWYQQDPGMELHLIHYSYGVNSTEKGDLSSESTVSRIRTEHFPLTLESARPSHTSQYLCASSESILAGGAEAFFGQGTRLTVV.

Regarding this clonotype: Since a much larger clone is just one base distant, this may be a read error. The rearrangement joins TRBV14 to TRBJ2-1, with 9 bases identical to TRBD1. Germline V gene sequence: CDR1 SGHDN, CDR2 FVKESK. V dropped 1 base and J dropped 6; count of bases not matched to a gene: 13. CDR3 length equals 18 residues. CDR3 sequence reads: CASSQGGHGTGRSNEQFF. CDR3 nucleotides: TGTGCCAGCAGCCAAGGGGGCCACGGGACAGGGAGGTCCAATGAGCAGTTCTTC.

The rearrangement joins TRBV6-2 or TRBV6-3 to TRBJ1-1, with D possibly matching TRBD1 (6 bases). Trimming left V 6 bases short and J 0 bases short, with 14 bases between. Germline loops: CDR1 MNHEY, CDR2 SVGEGT. This CDR3 has 15 amino acids. The CDR3 bases are TGTGCCAGCAGACCTTTGGACAGAATGAACACTGAAGCTTTCTTT. Translated, it gives CASRPLDRMNTEAFF.

This chain links TRBV10-1 with TRBJ2-7; TRBD1 matches at 11 bases. There are 15 residues in the CDR3. V was pared by 4 bases and J by 6 bases, with 8 bases of the junction left unmatched. Germline loops: CDR1 WNHNN, CDR2 SYGVQD (reference sequence). CDR3 sequence: CASSGSDRGPIEQYF. The CDR3 DNA reads as TGCGCCAGCAGTGGCTCGGACAGGGGGCCAATCGAGCAGTACTTC.

The table lists this clonotype with many counts. The V and J genes are TRBV5-1 and TRBJ2-5, with a tentative D call TRBD2 (6 bases). CDR3 length: 15 residues. Trimming left V 0 bases short and J 1 base short, with 10 bases between. The germline gives CDR1 SGHRS, CDR2 YFSETQ. CDR3 sequence (DNA): TGCGCCAGCAGCTTGGCGGTCGGGAGCCAAGAGACCCAGTACTTC. Its translation is CASSLAVGSQETQYF.

This clonotype appeared many times. The V call is TRBV12-3 or TRBV12-4, the J call TRBJ2-3; 11 nucleotides match TRBD1. J was trimmed by 1 base and V by 4 bases; bases with no gene match: 1. CDR3 size: 15 residues. CDR3 sequence reads: CASSWDRGGTDTQYF. The DNA for the CDR3 is TGTGCCAGCAGTTGGGACAGGGGGGGCACAGATACGCAGTATTTT.

This clonotype has more than one count but fewer than ten. As DNA, the CDR3 is TGTGCCAGCAGTTTTGTGTCGTCAGAAGCTTTCTTT. This gives the protein CASSFVSSEAFF. V usage is TRBV12-3 or TRBV12-4 and J usage is TRBJ1-1, with D unresolved. V was shortened by 3 bases and J by 8 bases, with 10 bases between the two germline ends. The CDR3 loop spans 12 amino acids.

The J gene is TRBJ2-1, the V gene TRBV12-3 or TRBV12-4; 8 bases are a match to TRBD1. This CDR3 contains 12 residues. J gave up 10 bases and V 4 bases, and 3 bases lay outside the gene matches. In DNA form, the CDR3 reads TGTGCCAGCAGTTCGACAGGGGCCGAGCAGTTCTTC. Translated: CASSSTGAEQFF.

In this sample, this clonotype turned up many times. The rearrangement links TRBV7-3 to TRBJ2-3; D not resolved. This CDR3 is 17 amino acids long. Looked up from germline, CDR1 is SGHTA and CDR2 is FQGTGA. The V end lost 4 bases, the J end lost 4 bases, and 21 bases lay between the germline ends. CDR3 nucleotides: TGTGCCAGCAGCTCGCGCCGCTTAGATAGGGTGGCAGATACGCAGTATTTT. The encoded protein is CASSSRRLDRVADTQYF.